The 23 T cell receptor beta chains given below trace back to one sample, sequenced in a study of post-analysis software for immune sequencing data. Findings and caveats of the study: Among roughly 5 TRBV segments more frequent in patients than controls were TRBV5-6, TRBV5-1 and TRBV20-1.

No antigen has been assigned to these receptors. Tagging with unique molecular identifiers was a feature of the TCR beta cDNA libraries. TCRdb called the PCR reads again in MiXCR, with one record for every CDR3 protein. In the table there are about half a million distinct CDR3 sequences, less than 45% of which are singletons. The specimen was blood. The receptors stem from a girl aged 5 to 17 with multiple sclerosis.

Here the CDR3 reads CSARRQGYQPQHF. Written as DNA, the CDR3 is TGCAGTGCTAGGAGGCAGGGCTATCAGCCCCAGCATTTT. The chain carries TRBV20-1 and TRBJ1-5; D might be TRBD1 (5 bases). CDR1 DFQATT and CDR2 SNEGSKA come from the germline V gene (reference sequence). The V and J ends lost 3 bases and 5 bases respectively, with 11 bases between them. The CDR3 loop spans 13 amino acids.

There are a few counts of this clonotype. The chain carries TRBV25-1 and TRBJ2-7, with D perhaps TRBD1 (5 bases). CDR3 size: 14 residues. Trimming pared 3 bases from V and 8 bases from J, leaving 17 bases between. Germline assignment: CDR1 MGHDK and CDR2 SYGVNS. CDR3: CASSDRSGSAKQYF. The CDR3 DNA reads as TGTGCCAGCAGTGACCGGTCAGGGTCGGCCAAGCAGTACTTC.

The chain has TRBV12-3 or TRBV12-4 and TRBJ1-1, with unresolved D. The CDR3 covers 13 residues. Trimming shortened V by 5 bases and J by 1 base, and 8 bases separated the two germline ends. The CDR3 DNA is TGTGCCAGCAGTCCCGCAGCGAACACTGAAGCTTTCTTT. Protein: CASSPAANTEAFF.

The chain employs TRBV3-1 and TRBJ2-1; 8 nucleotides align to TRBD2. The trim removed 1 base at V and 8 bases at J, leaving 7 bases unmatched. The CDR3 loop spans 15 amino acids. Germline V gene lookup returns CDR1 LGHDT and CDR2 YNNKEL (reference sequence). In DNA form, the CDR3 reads TGTGCCAGCAGCCAAGGAGCGGGAGAGTGGTATGAGCAGTTCTTC. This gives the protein CASSQGAGEWYEQFF.

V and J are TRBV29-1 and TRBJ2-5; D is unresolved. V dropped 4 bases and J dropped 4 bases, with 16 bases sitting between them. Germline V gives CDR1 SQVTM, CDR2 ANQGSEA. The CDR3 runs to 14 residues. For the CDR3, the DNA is TGCAGCGTTGGTCGACAAAGGGCAGGAGAGACCCAGTACTTC. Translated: CSVGRQRAGETQYF.

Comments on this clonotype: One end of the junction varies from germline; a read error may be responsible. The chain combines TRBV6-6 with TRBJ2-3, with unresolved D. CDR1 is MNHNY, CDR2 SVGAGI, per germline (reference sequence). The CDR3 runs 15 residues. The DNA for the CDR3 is TGTGCCAGCAGTGACTCGACGGCTAGCACAGATACGCAGTATTTT. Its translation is CASSDSTASTDTQYF.

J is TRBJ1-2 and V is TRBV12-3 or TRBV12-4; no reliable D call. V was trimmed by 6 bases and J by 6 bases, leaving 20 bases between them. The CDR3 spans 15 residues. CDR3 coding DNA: TGTGCCAGCAGAGCCCGCTGGGAGATTTGGGATGGCTACACCTTC. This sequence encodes CASRARWEIWDGYTF.

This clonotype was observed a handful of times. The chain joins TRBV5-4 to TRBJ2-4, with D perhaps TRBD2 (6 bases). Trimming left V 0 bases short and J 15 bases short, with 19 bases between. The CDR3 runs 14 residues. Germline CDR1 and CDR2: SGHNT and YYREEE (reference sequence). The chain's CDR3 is CASSLGPGVEKGYF. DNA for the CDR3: TGTGCCAGCAGCTTGGGGCCGGGAGTAGAGAAGGGGTACTTC.

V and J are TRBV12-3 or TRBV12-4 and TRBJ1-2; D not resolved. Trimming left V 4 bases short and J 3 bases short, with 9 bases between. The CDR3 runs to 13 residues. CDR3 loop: CASSSWEDYGYTF. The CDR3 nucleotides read TGTGCCAGCAGTTCTTGGGAGGACTATGGCTACACCTTC.

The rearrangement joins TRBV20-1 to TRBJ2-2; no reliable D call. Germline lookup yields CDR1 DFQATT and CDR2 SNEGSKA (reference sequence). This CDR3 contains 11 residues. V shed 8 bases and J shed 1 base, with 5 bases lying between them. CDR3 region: CSSKNTGELFF. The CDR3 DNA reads TGCAGTTCAAAGAACACCGGGGAGCTGTTTTTT.

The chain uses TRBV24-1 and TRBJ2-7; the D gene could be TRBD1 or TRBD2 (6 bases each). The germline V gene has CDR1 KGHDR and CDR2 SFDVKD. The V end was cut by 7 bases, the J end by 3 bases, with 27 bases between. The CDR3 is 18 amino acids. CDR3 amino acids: CATRGTAKGGGERYEQYF. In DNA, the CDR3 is TGTGCCACCAGGGGGACCGCTAAAGGAGGGGGAGAGCGCTACGAGCAGTACTTC.

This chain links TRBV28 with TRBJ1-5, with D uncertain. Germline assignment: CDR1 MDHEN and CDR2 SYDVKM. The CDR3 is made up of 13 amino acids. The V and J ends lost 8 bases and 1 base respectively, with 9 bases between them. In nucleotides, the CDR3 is TGTGCCAGCGTTGGGGTAAGCAATCAGCCCCAGCATTTT. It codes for CASVGVSNQPQHF.

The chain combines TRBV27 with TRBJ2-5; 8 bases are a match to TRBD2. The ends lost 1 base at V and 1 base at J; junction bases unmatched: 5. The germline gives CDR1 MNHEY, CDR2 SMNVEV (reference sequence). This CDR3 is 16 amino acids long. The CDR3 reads CASSLYGSGVQETQYF. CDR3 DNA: TGTGCCAGCAGTTTATATGGTAGCGGGGTCCAAGAGACCCAGTACTTC.

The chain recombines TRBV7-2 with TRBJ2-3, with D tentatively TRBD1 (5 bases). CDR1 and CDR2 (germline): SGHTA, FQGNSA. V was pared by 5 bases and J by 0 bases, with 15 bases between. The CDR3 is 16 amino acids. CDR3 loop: CASSPDREYSTDTQYF. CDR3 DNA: TGTGCCAGCAGCCCAGACAGAGAGTATAGCACAGATACGCAGTATTTT.

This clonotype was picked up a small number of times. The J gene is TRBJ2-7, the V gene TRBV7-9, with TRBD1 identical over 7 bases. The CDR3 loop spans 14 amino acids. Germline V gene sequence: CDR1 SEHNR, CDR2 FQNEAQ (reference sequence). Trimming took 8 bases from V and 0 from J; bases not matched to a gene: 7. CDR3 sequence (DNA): TGTGCCAGCGAAAACCGGGACAGCTCCTACGAGCAGTACTTC. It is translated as CASENRDSSYEQYF. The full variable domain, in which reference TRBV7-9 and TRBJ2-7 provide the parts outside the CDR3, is DTGVSQNPRHKITKRGQNVTFRCDPISEHNRLYWYRQTLGQGPEFLTYFQNEAQLEKSRLLSDRFSAERPKGSFSTLEIQRTEQGDSAMYLCASENRDSSYEQYFGPGTRLTVT.

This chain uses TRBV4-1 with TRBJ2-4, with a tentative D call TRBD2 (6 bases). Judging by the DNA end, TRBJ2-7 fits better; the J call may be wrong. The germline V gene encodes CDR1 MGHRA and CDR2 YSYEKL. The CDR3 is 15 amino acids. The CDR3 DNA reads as TGCGCCAGCAGCCGACCGGAGGGCCACCCCTACGAGCAGTACTTC. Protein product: CASSRPEGHPYEQYF.

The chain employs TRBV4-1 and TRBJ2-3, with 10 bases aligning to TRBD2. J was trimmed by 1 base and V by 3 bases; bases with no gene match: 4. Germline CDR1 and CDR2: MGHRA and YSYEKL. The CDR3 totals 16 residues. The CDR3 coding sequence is TGCGCCAGCAGCCACCCCGGGACTAGCGGCACAGATACGCAGTATTTT. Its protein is CASSHPGTSGTDTQYF.

The CDR3 reads CASRRQGTYEQYF. Here the CDR3 DNA reads TGCGCCAGCAGGCGGCAGGGAACCTACGAGCAGTACTTC. The gene calls are TRBV5-1 and TRBJ2-5, with D possibly being TRBD1 (5 bases). The end of the DNA is better explained by TRBJ2-7, so the J call may be wrong. The CDR3 is 13 residues long. From germline, CDR1 is SGHRS and CDR2 YFSETQ.

The CDR3 DNA reads as TGTGCCAGCAGACCTCCCGGGGGAGGGAGCACAGATACGCAGTATTTT. It encodes CASRPPGGGSTDTQYF. The chain links TRBV6-6 to TRBJ2-3, with 7 bases identical to TRBD2. Germline CDR1 reads MNHNY; CDR2 reads SVGAGI (reference sequence). V lost 6 bases, J lost 0 bases, and 9 bases stayed unmatched. CDR3 size: 16 residues.

The CDR3 is CSARDLEFAYEQYF. The CDR3 bases are TGCAGTGCTAGAGATTTAGAGTTTGCATACGAGCAGTACTTC. V gene TRBV20-1 combines with J gene TRBJ2-7; no clear D. Trimming pared 0 bases from V and 4 bases from J, leaving 13 bases between. The length of the CDR3 is 14 residues. Germline CDR1 DFQATT, CDR2 SNEGSKA (reference sequence).

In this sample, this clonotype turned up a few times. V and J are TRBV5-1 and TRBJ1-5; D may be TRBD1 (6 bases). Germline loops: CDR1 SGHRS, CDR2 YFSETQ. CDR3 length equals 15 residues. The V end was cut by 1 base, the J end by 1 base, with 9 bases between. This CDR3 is CASSLTGSSNQPQHF. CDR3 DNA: TGCGCCAGCAGCTTGACAGGGTCGAGCAATCAGCCCCAGCATTTT. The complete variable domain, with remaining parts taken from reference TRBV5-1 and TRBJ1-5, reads KAGVTQTPRYLIKTRGQQVTLSCSPISGHRSVSWYQQTPGQGLQFLFEYFSETQRNKGNFPGRFSGRQFSNSRSEMNVSTLELGDSALYLCASSLTGSSNQPQHFGDGTRLSIL.

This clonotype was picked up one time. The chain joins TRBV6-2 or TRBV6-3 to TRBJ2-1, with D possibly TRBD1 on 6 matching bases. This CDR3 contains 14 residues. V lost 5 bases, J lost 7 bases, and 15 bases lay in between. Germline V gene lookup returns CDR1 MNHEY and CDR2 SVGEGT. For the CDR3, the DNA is TGTGCCAGCAGTCAAAGGGGGTGGGAGAATGAGCAGTTCTTC. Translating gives CASSQRGWENEQFF.

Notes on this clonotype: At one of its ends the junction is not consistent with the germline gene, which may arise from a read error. The CDR3 bases are TGCGCCAGCAGCTTGGAAGGGCATAACACTGAAGCTTGCTTT. Translating gives CASSLEGHNTEACF. The gene calls are TRBV5-1 and TRBJ1-1; D gene unclear. The germline V gene encodes CDR1 SGHRS and CDR2 YFSETQ. The CDR3 has 14 amino acids.